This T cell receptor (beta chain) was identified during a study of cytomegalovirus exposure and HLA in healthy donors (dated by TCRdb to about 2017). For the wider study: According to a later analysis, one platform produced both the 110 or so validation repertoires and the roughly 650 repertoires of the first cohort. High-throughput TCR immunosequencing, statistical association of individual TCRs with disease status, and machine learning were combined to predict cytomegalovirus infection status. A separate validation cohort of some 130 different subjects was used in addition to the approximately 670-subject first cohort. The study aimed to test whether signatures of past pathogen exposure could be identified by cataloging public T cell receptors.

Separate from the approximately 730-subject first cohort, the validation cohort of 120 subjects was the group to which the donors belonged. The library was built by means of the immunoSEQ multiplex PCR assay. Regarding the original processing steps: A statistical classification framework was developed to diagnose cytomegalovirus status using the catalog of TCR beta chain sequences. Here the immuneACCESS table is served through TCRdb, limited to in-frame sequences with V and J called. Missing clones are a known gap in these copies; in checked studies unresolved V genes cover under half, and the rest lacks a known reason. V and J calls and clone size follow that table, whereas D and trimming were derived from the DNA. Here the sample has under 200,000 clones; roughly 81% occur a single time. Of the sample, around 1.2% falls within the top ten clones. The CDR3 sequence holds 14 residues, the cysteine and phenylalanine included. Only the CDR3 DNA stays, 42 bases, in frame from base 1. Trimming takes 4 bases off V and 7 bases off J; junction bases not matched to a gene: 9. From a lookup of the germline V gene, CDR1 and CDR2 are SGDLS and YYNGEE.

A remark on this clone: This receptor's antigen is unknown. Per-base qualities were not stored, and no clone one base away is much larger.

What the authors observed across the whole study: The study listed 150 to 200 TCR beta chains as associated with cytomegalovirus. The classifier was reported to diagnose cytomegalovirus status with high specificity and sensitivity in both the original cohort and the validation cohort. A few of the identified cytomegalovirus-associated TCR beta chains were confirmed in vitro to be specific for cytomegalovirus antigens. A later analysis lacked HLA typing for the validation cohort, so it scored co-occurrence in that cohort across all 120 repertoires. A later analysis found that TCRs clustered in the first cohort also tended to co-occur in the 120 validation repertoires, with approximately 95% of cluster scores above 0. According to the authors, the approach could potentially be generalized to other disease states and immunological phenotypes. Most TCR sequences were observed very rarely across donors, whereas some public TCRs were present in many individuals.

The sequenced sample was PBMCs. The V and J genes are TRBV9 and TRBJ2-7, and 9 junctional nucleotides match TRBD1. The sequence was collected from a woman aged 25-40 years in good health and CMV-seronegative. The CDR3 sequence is CASSQGQGRGEQYF. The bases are TGTGCCAGCAGCCAGGGACAGGGCCGGGGGGAGCAGTACTTC.